This TCR beta chain was observed in a study of molecular identifiers for immune sequencing clone quantification. Study outcomes and limitations: Clones above 20 RNA copies contained over 98% of effector molecules and under 1% of naive molecules.

The CDR3 totals 14 residues. Between the trimmed V and J ends, which lost 6 bases and 5 bases, there was a span of 14 bases. A few counts support this clonotype. Its target is not known. It was with previously described methods and listed TCR primers that bulk TCR libraries were made. TCRdb called the PCR reads again in MiXCR, with one record for every CDR3 protein. The sample holds about 320,000 distinct CDR3 sequences, about 21% seen once. This clonotype was obtained from a human donor in good health. Some libraries in this study had Jurkat cell RNA spiked in. The chain joins TRBV12-3 or TRBV12-4 to TRBJ1-5, with TRBD1 as a possible D gene (6 bases). Sequencing was performed on naive CD8+ T cells from blood, with Jurkat cell RNA spiked in. The subset: FACS-sorted CD8+CD4-CCR7+CD45RA+ naive T cells. CDR3 sequence reads: CASRQQGSYQPQHF. The CDR3 DNA follows: TGTGCCAGCAGACAACAGGGTTCTTATCAGCCCCAGCATTTT.